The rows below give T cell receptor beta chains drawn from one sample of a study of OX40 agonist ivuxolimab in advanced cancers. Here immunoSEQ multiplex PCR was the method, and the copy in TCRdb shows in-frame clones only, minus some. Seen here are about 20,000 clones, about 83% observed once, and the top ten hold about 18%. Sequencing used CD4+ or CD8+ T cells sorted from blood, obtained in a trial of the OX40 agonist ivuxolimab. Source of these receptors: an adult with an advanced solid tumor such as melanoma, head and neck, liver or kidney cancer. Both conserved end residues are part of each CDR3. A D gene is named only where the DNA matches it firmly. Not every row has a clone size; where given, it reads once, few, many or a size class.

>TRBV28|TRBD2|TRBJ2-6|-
CASSLVDSGRVTGANVLTF
TGTGCCAGCAGTTTAGTCGACAGCGGGAGGGTCACTGGGGCCAACGTCCTGACTTTC
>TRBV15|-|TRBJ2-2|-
CATSNRAPGELFF
TGTGCCACCAGCAACAGGGCCCCCGGGGAGCTGTTTTTT
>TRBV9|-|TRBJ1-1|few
CASSVGGELNTEAFF
TGTGCCAGCAGCGTAGGTGGGGAATTGAACACTGAAGCTTTCTTT
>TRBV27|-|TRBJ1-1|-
CASGTAAWSTEAFF
TGTGCCAGCGGCACGGCGGCTTGGAGCACTGAAGCTTTCTTT
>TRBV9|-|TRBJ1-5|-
CASSPEGSPNQPQHF
TGTGCCAGCAGCCCAGAGGGCAGTCCCAATCAGCCCCAGCATTTT
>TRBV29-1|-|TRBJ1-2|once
CSSREGYGYTF
TGCAGCTCAAGGGAAGGATATGGCTACACCTTC
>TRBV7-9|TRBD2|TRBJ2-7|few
CASSQTGLAEKQYF
TGTGCCAGCAGCCAAACCGGACTAGCGGAGAAGCAGTACTTC
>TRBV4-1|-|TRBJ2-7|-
CASSQDPGARSYEQYF
TGCGCCAGCAGCCAAGATCCGGGGGCCCGCTCCTACGAGCAGTACTTC
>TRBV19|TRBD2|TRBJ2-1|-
CASSPRLAGHYNEQFF
TGTGCCAGTAGTCCCCGACTAGCGGGCCACTACAATGAGCAGTTCTTC
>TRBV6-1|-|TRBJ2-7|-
CASSARQNPLAEQYF
TGTGCCAGCAGTGCCAGACAGAATCCGCTGGCGGAGCAGTACTTC
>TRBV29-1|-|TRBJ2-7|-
CSVGQWGEQYF
TGCAGCGTTGGACAGTGGGGCGAGCAGTACTTC
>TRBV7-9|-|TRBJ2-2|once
CASSARQVSNTGELFF
TGTGCCAGCAGCGCCCGACAGGTCTCGAACACCGGGGAGCTGTTTTTT
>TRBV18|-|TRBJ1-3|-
CASSPLDSSGNTIYF
TGTGCCAGCTCACCATTAGACAGCTCTGGAAACACCATATATTTT
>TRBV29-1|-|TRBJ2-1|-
CSVERELYNEQFF
TGCAGCGTTGAACGTGAGCTCTACAATGAGCAGTTCTTC
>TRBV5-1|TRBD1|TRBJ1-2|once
CASSFSGPETRGSGYTF
TGCGCCAGCAGCTTTTCCGGACCGGAGACCAGGGGGTCTGGCTACACCTTC
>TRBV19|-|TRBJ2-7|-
CASSMSGDSYEQYF
TGTGCCAGTAGTATGTCGGGGGATTCCTACGAGCAGTACTTC
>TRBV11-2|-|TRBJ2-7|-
CASSLAPSYEQYF
TGTGCCAGCAGCTTAGCTCCCTCCTACGAGCAGTACTTC
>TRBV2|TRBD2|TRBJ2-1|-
CASSGLAGGPLYNEQFF
TGTGCCAGCAGTGGGTTGGCGGGAGGGCCCCTCTACAATGAGCAGTTCTTC
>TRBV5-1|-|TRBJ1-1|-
CASSLDIPRGNTEAFF
TGCGCCAGCAGCTTGGACATACCCAGGGGGAACACTGAAGCTTTCTTT
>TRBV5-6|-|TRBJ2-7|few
CASSVSVEQYF
TGTGCCAGCAGCGTCTCAGTAGAGCAGTACTTC
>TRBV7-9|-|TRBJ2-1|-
CASSVGREQFF
TGTGCCAGCAGTGTTGGACGTGAGCAGTTCTTC
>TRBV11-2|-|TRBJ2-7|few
CASSLDQSSYEQYF
TGTGCCAGCAGCTTAGACCAAAGCTCCTACGAGCAGTACTTC
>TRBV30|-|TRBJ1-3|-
CAWRDLRGGSGNTIYF
TGTGCCTGGAGAGACCTCAGGGGAGGCTCTGGAAACACCATATATTTT
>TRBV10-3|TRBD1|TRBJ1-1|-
CAISEPGTGFGEAFF
TGTGCCATCAGTGAGCCCGGGACAGGGTTTGGGGAAGCTTTCTTT
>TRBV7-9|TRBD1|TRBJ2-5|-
CASSPSGQGTQYF
TGTGCCAGCAGCCCATCGGGACAGGGCACCCAGTACTTC
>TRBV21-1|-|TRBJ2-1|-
CASSRFPSGGANEQFF
TGTGCCAGCAGCCGCTTCCCGAGCGGTGGGGCAAATGAGCAGTTCTTC
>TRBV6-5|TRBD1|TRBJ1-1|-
CASSYLQGTEAFF
TGTGCCAGCAGTTACCTACAGGGGACCGAAGCTTTCTTT
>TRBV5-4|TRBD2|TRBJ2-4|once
CASSERGGKNIQYF
TGTGCCAGCAGCGAGCGGGGAGGCAAAAACATTCAGTACTTC
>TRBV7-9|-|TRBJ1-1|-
CASSPSGNTEAFF
TGTGCCAGCAGCCCCTCTGGGAACACTGAAGCTTTCTTT
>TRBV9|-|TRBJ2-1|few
CASSDHPQAGTYNEQFF
TGTGCCAGCAGCGACCACCCCCAAGCGGGTACCTACAATGAGCAGTTCTTC
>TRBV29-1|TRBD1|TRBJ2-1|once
CSVPTGGAYNEQFF
TGCAGCGTTCCGACAGGGGGCGCGTACAATGAGCAGTTCTTC
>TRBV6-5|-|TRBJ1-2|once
CASSYSIGGGYTF
TGTGCCAGCAGTTACTCGATAGGGGGAGGCTACACCTTC
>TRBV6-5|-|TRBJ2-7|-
CASSYSMGGSYEQYF
TGTGCCAGCAGTTACTCGATGGGGGGATCCTACGAGCAGTACTTC
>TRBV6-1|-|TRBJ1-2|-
CASSEAWAAAYGYTF
TGTGCCAGCAGTGAAGCGTGGGCAGCCGCCTATGGCTACACCTTC
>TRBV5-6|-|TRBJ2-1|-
CASSLAYEQFF
TGTGCCAGCAGCTTGGCTTATGAGCAGTTCTTC
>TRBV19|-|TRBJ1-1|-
CASSMTVNTEAFF
TGTGCCAGTAGCATGACAGTGAACACTGAAGCTTTCTTT
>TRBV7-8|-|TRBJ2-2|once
CASSPRSGELFF
TGTGCCAGCAGCCCTCGGAGCGGGGAGCTGTTTTTT
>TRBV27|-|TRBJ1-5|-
CASSLGGVGQPQHF
TGTGCCAGCAGTTTGGGAGGGGTCGGTCAGCCCCAGCATTTT
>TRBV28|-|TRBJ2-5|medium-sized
CASSLTGDTQETQYF
TGTGCCAGCAGTTTAACGGGGGATACCCAAGAGACCCAGTACTTC
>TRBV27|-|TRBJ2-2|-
CASSISTGELFF
TGTGCCAGCAGCATTTCCACCGGGGAGCTGTTTTTT
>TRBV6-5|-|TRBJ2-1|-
CASSLTGVLYNEQFF
TGTGCCAGCAGTCTTACGGGAGTACTTTACAATGAGCAGTTCTTC
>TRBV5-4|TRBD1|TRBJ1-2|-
CASSWRGTGDGYTF
TGTGCCAGCAGCTGGAGGGGGACAGGGGATGGCTACACCTTC
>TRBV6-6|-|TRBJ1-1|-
CASSYLTGRTEAFF
TGTGCCAGCAGTTACCTTACAGGTCGCACTGAAGCTTTCTTT
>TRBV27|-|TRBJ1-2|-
CASRHIDEIYGYTF
TGTGCCAGCAGACATATCGACGAGATCTATGGCTACACCTTC
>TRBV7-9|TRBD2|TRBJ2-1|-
CASSLASGIYNEQFF
TGTGCCAGCAGCCTCGCTAGCGGGATCTACAATGAGCAGTTCTTC
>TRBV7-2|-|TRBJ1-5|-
CASSPGSQYQPQHF
TGTGCCAGCAGCCCAGGGTCGCAGTATCAGCCCCAGCATTTT
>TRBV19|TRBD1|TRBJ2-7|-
CASSLGTGAYEQYF
TGTGCCAGTAGTCTCGGGACAGGGGCGTACGAGCAGTACTTC
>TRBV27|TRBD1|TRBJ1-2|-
CASSSGTGIYGYTF
TGTGCCAGCAGCTCCGGGACAGGGATCTATGGCTACACCTTC
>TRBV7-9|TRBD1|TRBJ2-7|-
CASSSPGQNSYEQYF
TGTGCCAGCAGCTCACCGGGACAGAACTCCTACGAGCAGTACTTC
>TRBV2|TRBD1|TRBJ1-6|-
CASRWTGEMNSPLHF
TGTGCCAGCAGGTGGACAGGGGAGATGAATTCACCCCTCCACTTT
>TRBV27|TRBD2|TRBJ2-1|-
CASNLIAGGSYNEQFF
TGTGCCAGCAACCTTATAGCGGGAGGGTCCTACAATGAGCAGTTCTTC
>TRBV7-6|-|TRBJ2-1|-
CASSLADSPYNEQFF
TGTGCCAGCAGCTTAGCGGACAGCCCCTACAATGAGCAGTTCTTC
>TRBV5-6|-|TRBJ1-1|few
CASSLRATEAFF
TGTGCCAGCAGCTTAAGGGCCACTGAAGCTTTCTTT
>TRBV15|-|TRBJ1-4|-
CATSSWESGANEKLFF
TGTGCCACCAGCAGCTGGGAGTCTGGAGCTAATGAAAAACTGTTTTTT
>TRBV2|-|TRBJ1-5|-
CASSERGYSNQPQHF
TGTGCCAGCAGTGAGCGGGGCTATAGCAATCAGCCCCAGCATTTT
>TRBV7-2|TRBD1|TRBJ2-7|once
CASSLDRGQYF
TGTGCCAGCAGCCTTGACAGGGGGCAGTACTTC
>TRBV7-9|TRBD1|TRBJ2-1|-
CASSLGRQGRGDEQFF
TGTGCCAGCAGCTTAGGCAGACAGGGGAGAGGGGATGAGCAGTTCTTC